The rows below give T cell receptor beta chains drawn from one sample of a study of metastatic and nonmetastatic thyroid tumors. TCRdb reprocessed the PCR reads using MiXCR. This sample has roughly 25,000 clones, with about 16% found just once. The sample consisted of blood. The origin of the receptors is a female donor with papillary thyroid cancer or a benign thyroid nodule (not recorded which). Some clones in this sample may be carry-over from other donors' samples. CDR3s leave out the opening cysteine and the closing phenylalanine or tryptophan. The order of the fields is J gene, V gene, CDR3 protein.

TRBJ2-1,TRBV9,ASSVGPGRTNEQF
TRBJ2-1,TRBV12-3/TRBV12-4,ASIDTYNEQF
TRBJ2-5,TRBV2,ASSPSGYLQETQY
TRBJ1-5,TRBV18,ASSQDYSNQPQH
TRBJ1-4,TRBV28,ASSLGQGANEKLF
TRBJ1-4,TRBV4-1,ASSQSTGTGNEKLF
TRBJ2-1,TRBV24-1,ATSTRQSSYNEQF
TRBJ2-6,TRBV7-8,ASSLEGVYLSNVLT
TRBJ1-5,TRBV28,ASSTIGAPNQPQH
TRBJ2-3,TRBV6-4,ASSDSSGGGTDTQY
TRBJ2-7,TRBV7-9,ASSHAHREPYEQY
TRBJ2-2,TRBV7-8,ASTRLGTGELF
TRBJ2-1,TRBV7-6,ASSLDGGYNEQF
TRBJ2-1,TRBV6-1,ASSELGYNEQF
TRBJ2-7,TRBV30,AWGPGYEQY
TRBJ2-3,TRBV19,ASSRPFMTDTQY
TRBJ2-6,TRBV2,ASTAKIQGLESGANVLT
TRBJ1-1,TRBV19,AIISVGIKNTEAF
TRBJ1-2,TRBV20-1,SAYPGRGQGTTYYGYT